A single T cell receptor beta chain is shown here with its context. Its antigen is undetermined. These data come from a study of beta chain features in type 1 diabetes. Overall study findings and caveats: Fewer insertions but more deletions were seen at VDJ junctions in type 1 diabetes patients. cDNA sequencing could over-represent cells with high TCR expression. Relative to healthy donors, patients appeared to have naive, central memory and Treg TCRB repertoires that were more similar.

The sequenced template was cDNA made from the entire isolated RNA. The repertoire was sequenced with immunoSEQ multiplex PCR; TCRdb's copy has only in-frame clones and lacks some. Of hundreds of thousands of clones in the sample, around 15% were seen once. What was sequenced was central memory CD4+ T cells from blood. This clonotype originated in a man aged 25 to 45 in good health.

In DNA, the CDR3 is TGTGCCAGCTTCTCCGGGACAGCGAACACCGGGGAGCTGTTTTTT. It encodes CASFSGTANTGELFF. V gene TRBV27 combines with J gene TRBJ2-2, with TRBD1 identical over 7 bases. The CDR3 has 15 residues. Trimming at V came to 8 bases and at J to 0 bases, leaving 6 bases not matched to a gene. Germline values: CDR1 MNHEY, CDR2 SMNVEV (reference sequence).